A single sample is the source of the 16 T cell receptor beta chains below, sequenced in a study of cytomegalovirus exposure and HLA in healthy donors. The PCR made use of 60 Vbeta and 13 Jbeta primers. Using immunoSEQ multiplex PCR, the repertoire was profiled, and TCRdb retains in-frame clones only, with some absent. Here the sample spans around 130,000 clones, roughly 79% being singletons. The sequencing input was PBMCs. These receptors were obtained from a man aged 30-40 years in good health and CMV-seronegative.

The genes are TRBV4-1 and TRBJ2-7, with D tentatively TRBD2 (6 bases). This CDR3 comprises 15 residues. V lost 1 base and J 1 base, leaving 11 bases between the germline ends. Germline V gene sequence: CDR1 MGHRA, CDR2 YSYEKL. The CDR3 nucleotides read TGCGCCAGCAGCCAAGCCCTAGGAGGGTCCTACGAGCAGTACTTC. Translated, it gives CASSQALGGSYEQYF.

The chain employs TRBV18 and TRBJ2-3; TRBD1 might be the D (5 bases). Trimming took off 1 base at V and 1 base at J, with 12 bases between the two ends. The CDR3 runs 16 residues. Germline-derived CDR1 and CDR2 are KGHSH and LQKENI. The CDR3 here is CASSPRQGGGTDTQYF. CDR3 bases: TGTGCCAGCTCACCACGGCAGGGTGGAGGCACAGATACGCAGTATTTT.

This clone appeared a few times. The chain has TRBV6-1 and TRBJ2-7, with 7 bases aligning to TRBD1. Germline loops: CDR1 MNHNS, CDR2 SASEGT. Trimming at V came to 11 bases and at J to 4 bases, leaving 8 bases not matched to a gene. The CDR3 runs 12 residues. The CDR3 DNA is TGTGCCTGCACTAGGGGGCGATACGAGCAGTACTTC. Protein: CACTRGRYEQYF.

J is TRBJ1-1 and V is TRBV7-9; no firm D call. This CDR3 is built from 14 residues. The ends were cut back, 0 bases at V and 6 bases at J, with 11 bases in the middle. Germline CDR1 SEHNR, CDR2 FQNEAQ (reference sequence). The CDR3 bases are TGTGCCAGCAGCTTAGCCTCTAGAAACGCTGAAGCTTTCTTT. This gives the protein CASSLASRNAEAFF.

The count of this clone is one. The chain has TRBV28 and TRBJ1-5, with 12 positions matching TRBD1. The V and J ends lost 7 bases and 6 bases, in that order; junction bases with no gene match: 10. This CDR3 contains 16 residues. In germline, CDR1 is MDHEN, CDR2 SYDVKM. CDR3 sequence: CASTLGTGGFLQPQHF. As DNA, the CDR3 is TGTGCCAGCACACTCGGGACAGGGGGCTTTCTTCAGCCCCAGCATTTT.

The J gene is TRBJ1-4, the V gene TRBV4-2; 8 bases match TRBD1. Looked up from germline, CDR1 is LGHNA and CDR2 is YNFKEQ. Trimming removed 0 bases from V and 5 bases from J; junction bases left unmatched: 8. The CDR3 consists of 17 residues. For the CDR3, the DNA is TGTGCCAGCAGCCAAGAATTATGGGACAGGTTAAATGAAAAACTGTTTTTT. Protein sequence: CASSQELWDRLNEKLFF.

CDR3 bases: TGTGCCAGCTCACGTGAACTAGGGGGCGTCGACTATGGCTACACCTTC. Translation: CASSRELGGVDYGYTF. This chain joins TRBV18 and TRBJ1-2; TRBD1 matches 7 bases. The CDR3 sequence is 16 residues long. Germline V gene sequence: CDR1 KGHSH, CDR2 LQKENI. J lost 3 bases, V lost 4 bases, and 11 bases had no gene match.

The rearrangement links TRBV7-2 to TRBJ2-5, with 7 bases fitting TRBD1. The CDR3 runs 14 residues. The V segment lost 5 bases and the J segment 5 bases; nucleotides outside the gene matches: 8. CDR1 is SGHTA, CDR2 FQGNSA, per germline. The CDR3 DNA sequence: TGTGCCAGCAGCCCCCGACAGGGCGCGGAGACCCAGTACTTC. Its protein is CASSPRQGAETQYF.

The chain couples TRBV5-6 to TRBJ2-5; D is unclear. The CDR3 loop spans 14 amino acids. Trimming cost V 0 bases and J 1 base, with 7 bases left between them. In germline, CDR1 is SGHDT, CDR2 YYEEEE. The CDR3 bases are TGTGCCAGCAGCTTGGTTTCCCTCCAAGAGACCCAGTACTTC. Translated, it gives CASSLVSLQETQYF.

The genes are TRBV29-1 and TRBJ2-1, with 15 bases fitting TRBD2. The length of the CDR3 is 15 residues. CDR1 is SQVTM and CDR2 is ANQGSEA in the germline V gene. After removal of 5 bases from V and 7 bases from J, the junction contained 6 bases not matched to a gene. The CDR3 DNA reads as TGCAGCGTTAAAGGACTAGCGGGAGGGCCAAATGAGCAGTTCTTC. Protein: CSVKGLAGGPNEQFF.

The chain has TRBV19 and TRBJ2-1, with TRBD2 as a possible D gene (6 bases). Germline assignment: CDR1 LNHDA and CDR2 SQIVND (reference sequence). The CDR3 has 16 residues. V was clipped by 1 base and J by 2 bases, with 12 bases between them. The CDR3: CASSIASGLTYNEQFF. CDR3 bases: TGTGCCAGTAGTATAGCTTCAGGACTAACCTACAATGAGCAGTTCTTC.

Remarks on this clone: One junction end disagrees with the germline gene, perhaps due to a read error. The chain is built from TRBV2 and TRBJ2-1; 7 bases align to TRBD2. There are 15 residues in the CDR3. Germline V gene data show CDR1 as SNHLY and CDR2 as FYNNEI. CDR3 loop: CASREGGGIYNEQFF. The DNA for the CDR3 is TGTGCCAGCAGGGAAGGCGGGGGTATTTACAATGAGCAGTTCTTC.

The chain combines TRBV19 with TRBJ2-1; D gene ambiguous. From germline, CDR1 is LNHDA and CDR2 SQIVND (reference sequence). V was cut by 6 bases and J by 8 bases, with 11 bases left in between. The length of the CDR3 is 12 residues. CDR3 sequence (DNA): TGTGCCAGTAGAGGAGACCCCGATGAGCAGTTCTTC. Residues: CASRGDPDEQFF.

J is TRBJ2-2 and V is TRBV7-3; TRBD2 aligns across 8 bases. The CDR3 loop spans 17 amino acids. V shed 6 bases, J shed 6 bases, and the junction held 15 bases outside the gene matches. The germline gives CDR1 SGHTA, CDR2 FQGTGA. The CDR3 nucleotides are TGTGCCAGCAGTTCCTATAGCGGGGCCTACCCGGCCGGGGAGCTGTTTTTT. Protein sequence: CASSSYSGAYPAGELFF.

In this sample, this clone turned up a few times. The chain uses TRBV5-1 and TRBJ2-1; 8 bases map to TRBD1. The germline CDR1 and CDR2 sequences are SGHRS and YFSETQ. J gave up 7 bases and V 1 base, and 10 bases lay outside the gene matches. The CDR3 length is 16 residues. Written as DNA, the CDR3 is TGCGCCAGCAGCTTGCAAGGACAGGGTTCTTTTAATGAGCAGTTCTTC. It specifies CASSLQGQGSFNEQFF.

This clone occurred a few times. The chain combines TRBV25-1 with TRBJ1-2, with TRBD1 identical over 7 bases. Losses at the gene ends were 1 base for V and 7 bases for J; bases not matched to a gene: 9. The CDR3 is made up of 15 amino acids. Germline CDR1 MGHDK, CDR2 SYGVNS. CDR3 amino acids: CASSESAGGVGGYTF. The CDR3 coding sequence is TGTGCCAGCAGTGAATCCGCAGGGGGAGTGGGTGGCTACACCTTC.